These 12 T cell receptor beta chains were sequenced from one sample in a study of blood T cell repertoires in COVID-19. This table comes from immunoSEQ multiplex PCR, and its TCRdb copy is limited to in-frame clones, with some not included. The sample includes 150,000 to 200,000 clones, around 84% of them seen just once. Sequenced sample: peripheral blood. All receptors derive from a man aged 25 to 40 with active or convalescent COVID-19.

The V gene is TRBV11-2, the J gene TRBJ2-1; 10 positions agree with TRBD2. The CDR3 sequence is 16 residues long. Germline V CDR1 and CDR2: SGHAT, FQNNGV. With 5 bases clipped from V and 4 bases from J, the junction kept 8 bases outside the gene matches. CDR3 amino acids: CASSTIAGGLYNEQFF. The CDR3 DNA is TGTGCCAGCAGCACAATAGCGGGAGGATTGTACAATGAGCAGTTCTTC.

The J gene is TRBJ2-1, the V gene TRBV27; tentatively, D is TRBD1 (5 bases). The CDR3 runs to 16 residues. Trimming shortened V by 5 bases and J by 8 bases, and 22 bases separated the two germline ends. Looked up from germline, CDR1 is MNHEY and CDR2 is SMNVEV (reference sequence). The CDR3 loop is CASSAFLTRVSDEQFF. The CDR3 DNA is TGTGCCAGCAGTGCCTTCCTTACCAGGGTATCGGATGAGCAGTTCTTC.

V usage is TRBV10-1 and J usage is TRBJ2-7; the match to TRBD1 covers 7 bases. In germline, CDR1 is WNHNN, CDR2 SYGVQD (reference sequence). CDR3 size: 22 residues. With V trimmed by 4 bases and J by 4 bases, 31 bases remained unmatched. The CDR3 region is CASSAVHLSGTVRPNTHYEQYV. The CDR3 DNA is TGCGCCAGCAGTGCCGTCCATTTATCCGGGACAGTCCGTCCCAATACCCATTACGAGCAGTACGTC.

This rearrangement joins TRBV19 to TRBJ1-5; D not certain. The CDR3 has 13 amino acids. Germline V gene sequence: CDR1 LNHDA, CDR2 SQIVND (reference sequence). V lost 5 bases and J lost 7, with 12 bases in between. CDR3 nucleotide sequence: TGTGCCAGTAGTGGCGGGAAAGGACAGCCCCAGCATTTT. This sequence encodes CASSGGKGQPQHF.

The gene calls are TRBV3-1 (or the pseudogene TRBV3-2) and TRBJ2-2; 9 positions agree with TRBD1. Per germline, CDR1 LGHDT and CDR2 YNNKEL (reference sequence). V lost 6 bases to trimming and J lost 6 bases; unmatched junction nucleotides: 11. The CDR3 has 16 amino acids. The chain's CDR3 is CASRHSGTGTAGELFF. The CDR3, as DNA: TGTGCCAGCAGACACTCCGGGACAGGGACCGCCGGGGAGCTGTTTTTT.

The gene calls are TRBV6-6 and TRBJ1-4; no clear D. The CDR3 is made up of 14 amino acids. The ends were cut back, 0 bases at V and 5 bases at J, with 7 bases in the middle. Germline values: CDR1 MNHNY, CDR2 SVGAGI (reference sequence). Here the CDR3 reads CASSYSETNEKLFF. CDR3 bases: TGTGCCAGCAGTTACTCGGAGACGAATGAAAAACTGTTTTTT.

This chain joins TRBV3-1 (or the pseudogene TRBV3-2) and TRBJ2-7; no firm D call. Trimming took off 3 bases at V and 2 bases at J, with 11 bases between the two ends. Germline values: CDR1 LGHDT, CDR2 YNNKEL (reference sequence). The CDR3 extends over 14 amino acids. The CDR3 sequence: CASSHHGPPYEQYF. The CDR3 DNA reads TGTGCCAGCAGCCATCACGGTCCCCCCTACGAGCAGTACTTC.

The rearrangement links TRBV7-6 to TRBJ2-3; D unresolved. V gave up 5 bases and J gave up 2 bases, with 11 bases separating them. Looked up from germline, CDR1 is SGHVS and CDR2 is FNYEAQ. This CDR3 is built from 14 residues. The CDR3 DNA follows: TGTGCCAGCAGCCCTCTAAGCCCCACAGATACGCAGTATTTT. Protein: CASSPLSPTDTQYF.

The chain uses TRBV5-1 and TRBJ2-1; 10 bases line up with TRBD1. The trim removed 5 bases at V and 8 bases at J, leaving 4 bases unmatched. CDR3 length equals 13 residues. In germline, CDR1 is SGHRS, CDR2 YFSETQ. CDR3 coding DNA: TGCGCCAGCAGGGGACAGGGGACACATGAGCAGTTCTTC. This gives the protein CASRGQGTHEQFF.

The genes are TRBV18 and TRBJ1-3; 8 nucleotides align to TRBD1. Germline V gene sequence: CDR1 KGHSH, CDR2 LQKENI. The CDR3 spans 14 residues. Trimming at V came to 5 bases and at J to 3 bases, leaving 3 bases not matched to a gene. CDR3 nucleotide sequence: TGTGCCAGCTCATCCGGACAGGGTGGAAACACCATATATTTT. Translated, it gives CASSSGQGGNTIYF.

CDR3 DNA sequence: TGTGCCACCAGTGATTCCCGGGACAGGGTAAAATACGAGCAGTACTTC. It translates to CATSDSRDRVKYEQYF. The chain recombines TRBV24-1 with TRBJ2-7; 9 nucleotides agree with TRBD1. The trim removed 2 bases at V and 4 bases at J, leaving 8 bases unmatched. The CDR3 length is 16 residues. The V gene's germline CDR1 is KGHDR and CDR2 SFDVKD.

This sequence joins TRBV5-5 and TRBJ1-2; D perhaps matches TRBD1 (6 bases). V lost 4 bases and J 5 bases, leaving 15 bases between the germline ends. The CDR3 totals 14 residues. Germline CDR1 reads SGHKS; CDR2 reads YYEKEE (reference sequence). DNA of the CDR3: TGTGCCAGCAGCCGTGGGTCAGGGGCTTATGGCTACACCTTC. Its protein is CASSRGSGAYGYTF.